Shown below are 8 T cell receptor delta chains from a single sample sequenced in a study of gamma-delta T cells after stem cell transplantation. TCRdb processed the RT-PCR reads again with the CATT caller. Of some 810 delta-chain clones in the sample, 15% to 20% were seen once. Sequencing was performed on gamma-delta T cells. These receptors were obtained from a human donor. It is not recorded whose cells these are; they may come from a transplant donor.

There are a few counts of this clone. Other nucleotide sequences from this sample produce the same CDR3. This chain connects TRDV2 to TRDJ1; 10 bases are shared with TRDD3. The J gene, left out of TCRdb, was set here by checking the DNA against germline. The ends lost 0 bases at V and 2 bases at J; junction bases unmatched: 11. CDR3 size: 18 residues. CDR1 is GEAIGNYY and CDR2 is EKD in the germline V gene. The CDR3 loop is CACDTRKLRGDTTDKLIF. CDR3 DNA: TGTGCCTGTGACACCAGAAAATTACGGGGGGATACGACCGATAAACTCATCTTT.

By its share, this clone is large. Other DNA sequences in this specimen translate into the identical CDR3. V gene TRDV2 combines with J gene TRDJ3; D uncertain. This CDR3 comprises 18 residues. Between the trimmed V and J ends, which lost 2 bases and 0 bases, there was a span of 13 bases. Germline lookup yields CDR1 GEAIGNYY and CDR2 EKD. For the CDR3, the DNA is TGTGCCTGTGACATTTCACTCTCCGGCTCCTGGGACACCCGACAGATGTTTTTC. Translated, it gives CACDISLSGSWDTRQMFF.

This chain connects TRDV2 to TRDJ1; 9 bases agree with TRDD3. TCRdb lists no J gene, so it was determined here by aligning the DNA to germline. With V trimmed by 0 bases and J by 2 bases, 15 bases remained unmatched. From germline, CDR1 is GEAIGNYY and CDR2 EKD. The CDR3 has 19 residues. As DNA, the CDR3 is TGTGCCTGTGACACCAGCATTCCTAGATTGGGGGATAATACCGATAAACTCATCTTT. This encodes CACDTSIPRLGDNTDKLIF.

Comments on this clone: The sample contains more than one DNA sequence encoding this CDR3. In DNA, the CDR3 is TGTGCCTGTGACACTCTGGGGCAGATAACAGATAAACTCATCTTT. Residues: CACDTLGQITDKLIF. The chain recombines TRDV2 with TRDJ1, with a possible D match to TRDD3 (6 bases). Per the germline V gene, CDR1 is GEAIGNYY and CDR2 is EKD. The germline V and J ends were trimmed by 1 base and 5 bases, with 16 bases remaining between them. The CDR3 length is 15 residues.

This clone rates as large. The chain joins TRDV2 to TRDJ1, with 7 bases identical to TRDD3. The V gene's germline CDR1 is GEAIGNYY and CDR2 EKD. Germline trimming cut 3 bases from V and 0 bases from J; bases unmatched to any gene: 12. The CDR3 length is 17 residues. As DNA, the CDR3 is TGTGCCTGTGACGCCCTTACAGAGGGATACCACACCGATAAACTCATCTTT. This sequence encodes CACDALTEGYHTDKLIF.

This clone was picked up a small number of times. The chain recombines TRDV2 with TRDJ1, with D possibly being TRDD3 (6 bases). Trimming took 0 bases from V and 0 from J, leaving 22 bases between them. CDR3 size: 19 residues. The germline gives CDR1 GEAIGNYY, CDR2 EKD. The DNA of the CDR3 is TGTGCCTGTGACACCGCGGCGAACGGGGGACACACGTACACCGATAAACTCATCTTT. Protein: CACDTAANGGHTYTDKLIF.

A note on this clone: A far larger clone differs by one base, so this is likely a read error. The rearrangement links TRDV2 to TRDJ1; 9 positions agree with TRDD3. The CDR3 is 17 residues long. J lost 9 bases, V lost 1 base, and 17 bases had no gene match. CDR1 and CDR2 from the germline V gene are GEAIGNYY and EKD. The chain's CDR3 is CACDTLGGLGDQYELIF. CDR3 DNA sequence: TGTGCCTGTGACACTTTGGGCGGACTGGGGGACCAGTATGAACTCATCTTT.

About this clone itself: Other DNA sequences in this specimen translate into the identical CDR3. V is TRDV2 and J is TRDJ3; TRDD3 matches 13 bases. The CDR3 is 19 residues long. The germline V gene encodes CDR1 GEAIGNYY and CDR2 EKD. The V segment lost 4 bases and the J segment 1 base; nucleotides outside the gene matches: 6. CDR3 in amino acids: CACDLLGDTGSWDTRQMFF. Written as DNA, the CDR3 is TGTGCCTGTGATCTACTGGGGGATACGGGGTCCTGGGACACCCGACAGATGTTTTTC.